Each of the 5 T cell receptor beta chains below was sequenced from the same sample in a study of blood T cell repertoires in COVID-19. Assay used: immunoSEQ multiplex PCR; TCRdb lists only in-frame clones, some missing. The table has about 98,000 clones, approximately 84% seen once. Material for sequencing was peripheral blood. All receptors come from a human donor in a cohort sampled during active COVID-19.

This clone was counted between two and nine times. The chain combines TRBV2 with TRBJ2-1, with D possibly matching TRBD1 (5 bases). The CDR3 covers 15 residues. Trimming pared 2 bases from V and 2 bases from J, leaving 10 bases between. Per germline, CDR1 SNHLY and CDR2 FYNNEI. CDR3: CASSERGFTYNEQFF. DNA for the CDR3: TGTGCCAGCAGTGAAAGGGGTTTTACCTACAATGAGCAGTTCTTC.

This clone has just a few counts. This chain links TRBV3-1 (or the pseudogene TRBV3-2) with TRBJ1-3; the D gene is possibly TRBD1 (5 bases). There are 13 residues in the CDR3. Germline V gene sequence: CDR1 LGHDT, CDR2 YNNKEL (reference sequence). The V end was cut by 4 bases, the J end by 4 bases, with 8 bases between. Here the CDR3 DNA reads TGTGCCAGCAGCCGGACACGCGGAAACACCATATATTTT. Translating gives CASSRTRGNTIYF.

The chain links TRBV5-4 to TRBJ1-5; 8 bases map to TRBD1. The CDR3 extends over 17 amino acids. J gave up 1 base and V 5 bases, and 11 bases lay outside the gene matches. CDR1 is SGHNT, CDR2 YYREEE, per germline (reference sequence). CDR3: CASRMESDRESNQPQHF. CDR3 bases: TGTGCCAGCAGGATGGAGTCGGACAGGGAGAGCAATCAGCCCCAGCATTTT.

In this sample, this clone turned up a few times. The V and J genes are TRBV11-3 and TRBJ2-7, with 7 bases aligning to TRBD1. V gave up 5 bases and J gave up 4 bases; unmatched junction bases: 8. Germline CDR1 reads SGHNT; CDR2 reads YENEEA. The CDR3 totals 14 residues. CDR3 sequence: CASSPTGQIYEQYF. The CDR3 DNA sequence: TGTGCCAGCAGCCCCACGGGACAGATTTACGAGCAGTACTTC.

This chain joins TRBV9 and TRBJ2-4; TRBD2 might be the D (6 bases). Germline V gives CDR1 SGDLS, CDR2 YYNGEE. This CDR3 comprises 17 residues. Trimming cost V 0 bases and J 3 bases, with 16 bases left between them. CDR3 sequence (DNA): TGTGCCAGCAGCGTAGCTGGTCTCCCCGGGGGCAAAAACATTCAGTACTTC. Its translation: CASSVAGLPGGKNIQYF.